Listed below are T cell receptor beta chains from one sample, sequenced in a study of shared T cell receptors in the human thymus. Here immunoSEQ multiplex PCR was the method, and the copy in TCRdb shows in-frame clones only, minus some. The sample has 550,000 to 800,000 clones, approximately 85% seen once. The sample also formed part of further work on human thymus T cells.

The sequenced sample consisted of thymocytes. The receptors here all came from a girl under three years old with a congenital heart defect. Both conserved end residues are trimmed from each CDR3. The order of the fields is V gene, clone size, CDR3 protein. Expanded clones get a size class; other rows say once, few or many, or leave the size out.

V: TRBV27
size: few
CDR3: ASRRLTGFTYEQY

V: TRBV28
size: .
CDR3: ASSFGTGPGELF

V: TRBV7-9
size: .
CDR3: ASSLQVTPPGTGAYEQY

V: TRBV28
size: .
CDR3: ASSFPPTGCVAYNSPLH

V: TRBV5-1
size: .
CDR3: ASSLAPGGEQY

V: TRBV10-2
size: .
CDR3: ASSEMVAIKDTQY

V: TRBV7-9
size: .
CDR3: ASSHLSGIRLGANTEAF

V: TRBV5-1
size: .
CDR3: ASRPRDSSYEQY

V: TRBV2
size: few
CDR3: ASPRGQGSGSSYNEQF

V: TRBV30
size: .
CDR3: AWREAYRVFMPLH

V: TRBV29-1
size: few
CDR3: SAWSREVCGAGELF

V: TRBV10-1
size: .
CDR3: ASSRFRRDRVEAF

V: TRBV6-5
size: .
CDR3: ASTGETASDYGYT

V: TRBV5-5
size: .
CDR3: ASSLGPSVPLTDTQY

V: TRBV27
size: .
CDR3: ASSRGSPPDTQY

V: TRBV19
size: once
CDR3: ASMTGFGNTIY

V: TRBV7-2
size: .
CDR3: ASSQGTGEGNQPQH

V: TRBV18
size: .
CDR3: ASSPPGDIGGAFHEQF

V: TRBV28
size: once
CDR3: ASSTPFRDAVEPQH

V: TRBV19
size: .
CDR3: ASSRAGWDGYT

V: TRBV19
size: once
CDR3: ASGQGETQY

V: TRBV10-3
size: .
CDR3: AISESRGDGWHTEAF

V: TRBV4-1
size: .
CDR3: ASSQGSLQLGLSEQY

V: TRBV7-9
size: .
CDR3: ASSLLQGSFYEQY

V: TRBV5-8
size: .
CDR3: ASSSLGQGWSSYEQY

V: TRBV5-1
size: .
CDR3: ASRQEQGNTEAF